Described below is a single TCR beta chain sequence and its context. The target antigen is unknown. The sample comes from a study of OX40 agonist ivuxolimab in advanced cancers. Turning to the study itself: Dose-escalation patients had hepatocellular carcinoma, melanoma, renal cell or head and neck cancer.

The CDR3 has 15 amino acids. Per the germline V gene, CDR1 is SGHDN and CDR2 is FVKESK. Trimming took 1 base from V and 4 from J, leaving 11 bases between them. Overall study findings and caveats: CD8+ T cells (on average) carried more expanded clones than CD4+ T cells. At 0.1 to 3.0 mg/kg and by week 6, CD4+ and CD8+ T cells in the blood had expanded clonally. Specificity for antigen went undetermined in the expanded peripheral T cells.

Method: immunoSEQ multiplex PCR; TCRdb's copy keeps in-frame clones and lacks some. The sample has tens of thousands of clones; roughly 89% are singletons. The chain combines TRBV14 with TRBJ2-1; tentative D call: TRBD2 (5 bases). This TCR came from an adult with an advanced solid tumor such as melanoma, head and neck, liver or kidney cancer. The material was CD4+ or CD8+ T cells sorted from blood, obtained in a trial of the OX40 agonist ivuxolimab. CDR3 region: CASSQVVGGYNEQFF. CDR3 bases: TGTGCCAGCAGCCAAGTCGTCGGCGGGTACAATGAGCAGTTCTTC.